A selection of T cell receptor beta chains follows, all from one sample in a study of T-cell memory formation after mild COVID-19. TCRdb reanalysed the 5' RACE reads using MiXCR and keeps one entry per CDR3 protein. The sample holds about 190,000 distinct CDR3 sequences, around 19% seen once. The sequenced material came from PBMCs or a T cell subset sorted from them (not recorded which). All receptors come from an adult woman who had mild COVID-19 (a few samples of this study predate the infection). Cell type and time point are not known. Each CDR3 is given with its conserved first and last residue. The D gene is left open where the match is weak. Size is stated for part of the rows, as once, few or many counts, or as a class when the clone is expanded.

.,TRBV2,.,15,TRBJ2-7,CASLDTGRPSYEQYF,TGTGCCAGCCTAGACACGGGGAGGCCCTCGTACGAGCAGTACTTC
TRBD1,TRBV3-1,few,15,TRBJ1-4,CASSLTGTGREKLFF,TGTGCCAGCAGCCTGACCGGGACAGGGCGTGAAAAACTGTTTTTT
.,TRBV30,.,15,TRBJ1-5,CAWSANSGQGQPQHF,TGTGCCTGGAGTGCGAACTCAGGGCAGGGTCAGCCCCAGCATTTT
.,TRBV11-2,many,15,TRBJ2-1,CASSLVLLGVNEQFF,TGTGCCAGCAGCTTAGTGCTCCTTGGGGTTAATGAGCAGTTCTTC
TRBD1,TRBV7-3,.,15,TRBJ1-2,CASSLGQGTRYGYTF,TGTGCCAGCAGCCTAGGACAGGGAACTCGCTATGGCTACACCTTC
.,TRBV21-1,.,17,TRBJ1-5,CASSKSPQGNSNQPQHF,TGTGCCAGCAGCAAATCCCCGCAGGGGAATAGCAATCAGCCCCAGCATTTT
.,TRBV19,many,14,TRBJ2-1,CASSRVWRDNEQFF,TGTGCCAGTAGTAGGGTGTGGCGGGACAATGAGCAGTTCTTC
.,TRBV7-2,.,15,TRBJ2-2,CASSLGGKSTGELFF,TGTGCCAGCAGCTTAGGGGGGAAGAGCACCGGGGAGCTGTTTTTT
TRBD1,TRBV12-3/TRBV12-4,many,15,TRBJ2-4,CASSPGQLAKNIQYF,TGTGCCAGCAGCCCGGGACAGTTAGCCAAAAACATTCAGTACTTC
TRBD1,TRBV4-3,.,14,TRBJ1-1,CASSQEGQGIPAFF,TGCGCCAGCAGCCAAGAGGGACAGGGTATTCCGGCTTTCTTT
.,TRBV7-2,.,15,TRBJ1-4,CASSLVGPGQEKLFF,TGTGCCAGCAGCTTAGTAGGTCCGGGCCAGGAAAAACTGTTTTTT
TRBD1,TRBV7-9,.,19,TRBJ2-6,CASSYTEGQLFSGANVLTF,TGTGCCAGCAGCTATACTGAGGGACAGCTCTTCTCTGGGGCCAACGTCCTGACTTTC
TRBD1,TRBV5-1,few,16,TRBJ2-2,CASSPRTGTNTGELFF,TGCGCCAGCAGCCCCCGGACAGGCACGAACACCGGGGAGCTGTTTTTT
TRBD1,TRBV24-1,.,13,TRBJ2-5,CATSPGQEETQYF,TGTGCCACCAGTCCGGGACAGGAAGAGACCCAGTACTTC
TRBD1,TRBV2,.,13,TRBJ1-1,CAGGPQGDTEAFF,TGTGCCGGGGGACCGCAGGGGGACACTGAAGCTTTCTTT
.,TRBV20-1,few,13,TRBJ2-1,CSAPKPPYNEQFF,TGCAGTGCTCCAAAGCCTCCCTACAATGAGCAGTTCTTC
TRBD2,TRBV2,many,14,TRBJ2-5,CASSPGGGAETQYF,TGTGCCAGCAGCCCGGGCGGGGGGGCTGAGACCCAGTACTTC
.,TRBV20-1,many,14,TRBJ2-2,CSAADKRNTGELFF,TGCAGTGCCGCCGACAAGCGTAACACCGGGGAGCTGTTTTTT
TRBD2,TRBV14,.,15,TRBJ2-7,CASSQQIGGAYEQYF,TGTGCCAGCAGCCAACAGATCGGGGGGGCGTACGAGCAGTACTTC
TRBD1,TRBV6-5,.,14,TRBJ1-4,CASSYGTGNEKLFF,TGTGCCAGCAGTTACGGGACAGGGAATGAAAAACTGTTTTTT
TRBD1,TRBV12-3/TRBV12-4,many,14,TRBJ2-3,CASSLQQGTDTQYF,TGTGCCAGCAGTTTACAACAGGGGACAGATACGCAGTATTTT
TRBD2,TRBV7-9,few,17,TRBJ2-3,CASSLARIAGGRGTQYF,TGTGCCAGCAGCTTAGCGCGGATAGCGGGAGGTCGCGGTACGCAGTATTTT
TRBD2,TRBV12-3/TRBV12-4,many,14,TRBJ2-7,CASSPGGLLYEQYF,TGTGCCAGCAGTCCGGGGGGACTTCTATACGAGCAGTACTTC
.,TRBV5-1,few,15,TRBJ2-3,CASKWGGQYADTQYF,TGCGCCAGCAAATGGGGCGGACAGTATGCAGATACGCAGTATTTT